This T cell receptor beta chain was sequenced for a study of T-cell reconstitution after alpha-beta-depleted transplantation in children. V gave up 0 bases and J gave up 7 bases, with 10 bases separating them. CDR3 length equals 14 residues. Germline CDR1 SGHDT, CDR2 YYEEEE. The TCRbeta library incorporated unique molecular identifiers. TCRdb redid the calling of the PCR reads with MiXCR, one entry per CDR3 protein. Here the sample spans about 400,000 distinct CDR3 sequences, roughly 21% being singletons. This clonotype occurred a few times. Here the sequenced sample was PBMCs from the stem cell graft donor, taken from the stem cell graft. The receptor's source is a human donor who donated a stem cell graft to a child with acute myeloid leukemia. The chain combines TRBV5-6 with TRBJ1-4; D gene uncertain. The DNA for the CDR3 is TGTGCCAGCAGCTTGGTCCCGGAAGCTGAAAAACTGTTTTTT. It encodes CASSLVPEAEKLFF.